This T cell receptor (beta chain) was captured in a study of blood T cell repertoires in COVID-19. The germline V gene encodes CDR1 SEHNR and CDR2 FQNEAQ (reference sequence). This CDR3 spans 15 amino acids. Between the trimmed V and J ends, which lost 5 bases and 8 bases, there was a span of 19 bases. Sequencing used immunoSEQ multiplex PCR; TCRdb keeps in-frame clones, though not all of them. The table lists some 310,000 clones, 90% of them singletons. This clonotype was sampled from a woman between 40 and 50 years old with COVID-19, enrolled during active disease. Source material: peripheral blood. The rearrangement joins TRBV7-9 to TRBJ2-4; D possibly corresponds to TRBD1 (5 bases). CDR3 loop: CASSPLGQILDIQYF. CDR3 nucleotide sequence: TGTGCCAGCAGCCCACTGGGGCAGATTCTAGACATTCAGTACTTC.